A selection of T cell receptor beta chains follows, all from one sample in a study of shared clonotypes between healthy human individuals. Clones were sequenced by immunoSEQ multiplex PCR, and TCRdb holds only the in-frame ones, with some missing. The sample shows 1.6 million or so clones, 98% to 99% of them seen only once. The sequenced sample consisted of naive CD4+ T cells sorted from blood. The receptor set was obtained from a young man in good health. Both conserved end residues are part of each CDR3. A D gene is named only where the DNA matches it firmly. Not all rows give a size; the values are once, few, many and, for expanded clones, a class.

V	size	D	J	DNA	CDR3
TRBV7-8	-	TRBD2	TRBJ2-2	TGTGCCAGCAGCTTAGGAAGTAGCGGGAGGGTGAACACCGGGGAGCTGTTTTTT	CASSLGSSGRVNTGELFF
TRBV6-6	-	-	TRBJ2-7	TGTGCCAGCAGTTACCCAAGGAGTTTCACCTACGAGCAGTACTTC	CASSYPRSFTYEQYF
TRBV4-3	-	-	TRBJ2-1	TGCGCCAGCAGCCAAGCGTTTTTACGAAACAATGAGCAGTTCTTC	CASSQAFLRNNEQFF
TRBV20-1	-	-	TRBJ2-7	TGCAGTGCTCAGACACCTCCACTGGAGTACTTC	CSAQTPPLEYF
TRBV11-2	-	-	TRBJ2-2	TGTGCCAGCGGGTACAGGGCGAACACCGGGGAGCTGTTTTTT	CASGYRANTGELFF
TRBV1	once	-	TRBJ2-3	TGCACCAGCGGGAGGAACACCGGGGGGAGCACAGATACGCAGTATTTT	CTSGRNTGGSTDTQYF
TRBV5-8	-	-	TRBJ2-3	TGTGCCAGCAGCTTGGGTCAGGGGCCAGATACGCAGTATTTT	CASSLGQGPDTQYF
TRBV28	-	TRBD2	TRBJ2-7	TGTGCCAGCAGTTTATTAGCGGGAGGCCCCTACGAGCAGTACTTC	CASSLLAGGPYEQYF
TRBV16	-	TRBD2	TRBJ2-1	TGTGCCAGCAGCCAATCTAGCGGGAGGGTGTATCCCAATGAGCAGTTCTTC	CASSQSSGRVYPNEQFF
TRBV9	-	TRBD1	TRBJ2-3	TGTGCCAGCAGCGCAGGGGGCAGGTCAGATACGCAGTATTTT	CASSAGGRSDTQYF
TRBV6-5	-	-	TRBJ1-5	TGTGCCAGCAGTTACTCGAGGGGCAATCAGCCCCAGCATTTT	CASSYSRGNQPQHF
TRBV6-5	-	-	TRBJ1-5	TGTGCCAGCAGCCCAGGGGTGCGCAATCAGCCCCAGCATTTT	CASSPGVRNQPQHF
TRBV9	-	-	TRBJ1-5	TGTGCCAGCAGCGTATACGGAGGGAAGGGGCAGCCCCAGCATTTT	CASSVYGGKGQPQHF
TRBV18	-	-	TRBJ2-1	TGTGCCAGCTCACCTACAGGGAGTGAGCAGTTCTTC	CASSPTGSEQFF
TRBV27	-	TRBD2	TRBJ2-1	TGTGCCAGCAGTTTAGGGACTAGCAGAGACCACAATGAGCAGTTCTTC	CASSLGTSRDHNEQFF
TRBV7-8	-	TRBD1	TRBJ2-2	TGTGCCAGCAGATACGACAGGGTGTCCGGGGAGCTGTTTTTT	CASRYDRVSGELFF
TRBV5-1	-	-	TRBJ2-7	TGCGCCAGCAGCTTGGATGTCACCCCGAGGGAAACAACCTCCTACGAGCAGTACTTC	CASSLDVTPRETTSYEQYF
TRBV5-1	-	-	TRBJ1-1	TGCGCCAGCAGCTTGAGTCGCGTATCAGAGAACACTGAAGCTTTCTTT	CASSLSRVSENTEAFF
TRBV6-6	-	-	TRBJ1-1	TGTGCCAGCAGTCGGCAGAACACTGAAGCTTTCTTT	CASSRQNTEAFF
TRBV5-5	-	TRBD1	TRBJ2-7	TGTGCCAGCAGCCATCCGGACAGGGGCTACGAGCAGTACTTC	CASSHPDRGYEQYF
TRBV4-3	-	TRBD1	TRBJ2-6	TGCGCCAGCAGCCAAGTAACCGGGACAGGGGGTTTGGGTGGGGCCAACGTCCTGACTTTC	CASSQVTGTGGLGGANVLTF
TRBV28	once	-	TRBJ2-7	TGTGCCAGCAGTTTGTCCCCGCACGGGACCACCGCCTACGAGCAGTACTTC	CASSLSPHGTTAYEQYF
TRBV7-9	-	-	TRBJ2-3	TGTGCCAGCAGCTTAGACGGCGGGACACGCCAAGATACGCAGTATTTT	CASSLDGGTRQDTQYF